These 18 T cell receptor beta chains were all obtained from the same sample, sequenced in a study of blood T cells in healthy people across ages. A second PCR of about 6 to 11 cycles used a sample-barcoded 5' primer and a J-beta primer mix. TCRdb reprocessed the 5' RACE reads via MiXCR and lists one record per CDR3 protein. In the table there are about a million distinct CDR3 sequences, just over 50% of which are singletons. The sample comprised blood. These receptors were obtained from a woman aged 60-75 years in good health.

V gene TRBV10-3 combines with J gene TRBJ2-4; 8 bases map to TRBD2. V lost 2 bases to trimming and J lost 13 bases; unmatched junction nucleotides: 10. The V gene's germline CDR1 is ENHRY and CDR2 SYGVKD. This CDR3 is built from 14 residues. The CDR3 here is CAISELAGVYEQYF. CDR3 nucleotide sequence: TGTGCCATCAGTGAGCTAGCGGGTGTTTATGAGCAGTACTTC.

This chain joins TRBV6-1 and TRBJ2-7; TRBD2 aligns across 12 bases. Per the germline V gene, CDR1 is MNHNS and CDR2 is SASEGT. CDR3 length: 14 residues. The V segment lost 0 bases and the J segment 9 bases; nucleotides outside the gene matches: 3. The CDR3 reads CASSEARLAGVQYF. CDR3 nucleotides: TGTGCCAGCAGTGAAGCGAGACTAGCGGGAGTGCAGTACTTC.

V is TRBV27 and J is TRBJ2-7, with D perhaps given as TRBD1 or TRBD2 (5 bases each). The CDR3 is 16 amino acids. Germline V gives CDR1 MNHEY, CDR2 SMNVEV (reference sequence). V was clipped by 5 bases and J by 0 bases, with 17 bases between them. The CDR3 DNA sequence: TGTGCCAGCAGTCCCAGGGCAGGGACGTTCTCCTACGAGCAGTACTTC. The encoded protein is CASSPRAGTFSYEQYF.

CDR3 sequence reads: CASSPIYPESYEQYF. The CDR3 bases are TGCGCCAGCAGCCCCATATACCCCGAGTCCTACGAGCAGTACTTC. The chain links TRBV5-1 to TRBJ2-7; D not resolved. Trimming pared 4 bases from V and 1 base from J, leaving 15 bases between. CDR3 length equals 15 residues. Germline V gene lookup returns CDR1 SGHRS and CDR2 YFSETQ.

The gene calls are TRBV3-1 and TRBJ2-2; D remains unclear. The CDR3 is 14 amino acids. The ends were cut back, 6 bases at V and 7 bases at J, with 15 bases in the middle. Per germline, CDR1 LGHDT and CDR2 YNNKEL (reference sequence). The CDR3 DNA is TGTGCCAGCAGTCCAAGATCAGGTATCGGGGAGCTGTTTTTT. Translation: CASSPRSGIGELFF.

CDR3 bases: TGTGCCAGCGAGATACTGTACAATGAGCAGTTCTTC. This sequence encodes CASEILYNEQFF. The V gene is TRBV7-8, the J gene TRBJ2-1; D not certain. CDR1 SGHVS and CDR2 FQNEAQ come from the germline V gene. The CDR3 runs to 12 residues. With 8 bases removed from V and 4 bases from J, the gap between germline ends came to 9 bases.

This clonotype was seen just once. The CDR3, as DNA: TGTGCCAGCAGTTTACTAGCGGCCGAGCAGTACTTC. Amino acid sequence: CASSLLAAEQYF. The chain couples TRBV12-3 or TRBV12-4 to TRBJ2-5; the match to TRBD2 covers 7 bases. The tail of the sequence fits TRBJ2-7 better, so the J call may be wrong. The CDR3 loop spans 12 amino acids.

The CDR3 nucleotides read TGCGCCAGCAGCCAGACCGACAGGACCCAGCAAAACACCATATATTTT. Its protein product is CASSQTDRTQQNTIYF. J is TRBJ1-3 and V is TRBV4-1; a weak D match, TRBD1 (6 bases). The CDR3 has 16 residues. V lost 3 bases, J lost 6 bases, and 18 bases lay in between. Germline CDR1 and CDR2: MGHRA and YSYEKL.

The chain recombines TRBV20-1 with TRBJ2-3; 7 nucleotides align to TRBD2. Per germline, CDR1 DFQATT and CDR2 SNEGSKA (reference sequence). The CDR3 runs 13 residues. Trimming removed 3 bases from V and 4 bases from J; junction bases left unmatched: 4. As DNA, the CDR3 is TGCAGTGCTAGGGGTGCGGGGGCAGATACGCAGTATTTT. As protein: CSARGAGADTQYF.

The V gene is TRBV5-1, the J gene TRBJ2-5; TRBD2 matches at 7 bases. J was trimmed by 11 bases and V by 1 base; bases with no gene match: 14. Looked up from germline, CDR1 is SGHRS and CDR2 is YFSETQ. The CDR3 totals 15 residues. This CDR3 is CASSLTHSHAGEQYF. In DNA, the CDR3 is TGCGCCAGCAGCTTGACCCACTCGCACGCGGGGGAGCAGTACTTC. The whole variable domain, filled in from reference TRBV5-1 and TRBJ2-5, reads KAGVTQTPRYLIKTRGQQVTLSCSPISGHRSVSWYQQTPGQGLQFLFEYFSETQRNKGNFPGRFSGRQFSNSRSEMNVSTLELGDSALYLCASSLTHSHAGEQYFGPGTRLLVL.

CDR3 nucleotide sequence: TGCGCCAGCGGAAGACCCGCCGGGGACACTGAAGCTTTCTTT. This gives the protein CASGRPAGDTEAFF. The rearrangement links TRBV10-2 to TRBJ1-1; no firm D call. The CDR3 extends over 14 amino acids. Germline V gene data show CDR1 as WSHSY and CDR2 as SAAADI. V lost 8 bases, J lost 3 bases, and 16 bases lay in between.

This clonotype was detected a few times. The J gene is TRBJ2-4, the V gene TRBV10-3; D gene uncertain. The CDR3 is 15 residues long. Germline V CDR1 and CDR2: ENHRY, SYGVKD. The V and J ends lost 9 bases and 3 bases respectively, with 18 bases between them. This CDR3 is CAISAATSDKNIQYF. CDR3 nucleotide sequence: TGTGCCATTTCGGCAGCCACATCTGACAAAAACATTCAGTACTTC.

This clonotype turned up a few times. The CDR3 sequence is CATSPTGNYNEQFF. In nucleotides, the CDR3 is TGTGCCACCAGCCCGACGGGCAATTACAATGAGCAGTTCTTC. This chain joins TRBV15 and TRBJ2-1; no clear D gene. Trimming cost V 5 bases and J 4 bases, with 12 bases left between them. The germline V gene has CDR1 LNHNV and CDR2 YYDKDF (reference sequence). This CDR3 is built from 14 residues.

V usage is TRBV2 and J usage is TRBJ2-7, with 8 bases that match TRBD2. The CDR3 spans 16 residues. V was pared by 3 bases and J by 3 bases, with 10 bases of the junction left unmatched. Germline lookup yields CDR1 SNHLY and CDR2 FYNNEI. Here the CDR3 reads CASSDLQRERFYEQYF. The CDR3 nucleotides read TGTGCCAGCAGTGACCTGCAGCGGGAGCGGTTCTACGAGCAGTACTTC.

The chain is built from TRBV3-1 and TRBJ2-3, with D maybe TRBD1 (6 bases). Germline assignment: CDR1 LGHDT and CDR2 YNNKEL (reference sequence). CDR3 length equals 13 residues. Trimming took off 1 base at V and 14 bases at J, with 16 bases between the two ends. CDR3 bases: TGTGCCAGCAGCCAAGCTTCTACAGGGCCGACGTATTTT. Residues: CASSQASTGPTYF.

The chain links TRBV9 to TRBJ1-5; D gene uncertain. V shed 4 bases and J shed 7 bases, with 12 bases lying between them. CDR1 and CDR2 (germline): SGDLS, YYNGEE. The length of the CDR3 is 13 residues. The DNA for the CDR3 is TGTGCCAGCAGCAAAGATATTGACCAGCCCCAGCATTTT. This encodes CASSKDIDQPQHF.

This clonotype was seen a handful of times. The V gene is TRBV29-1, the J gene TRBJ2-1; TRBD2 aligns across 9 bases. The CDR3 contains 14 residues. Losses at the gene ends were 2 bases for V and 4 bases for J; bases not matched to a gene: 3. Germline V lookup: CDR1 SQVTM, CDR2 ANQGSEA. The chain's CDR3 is CSVELAGFYNEQFF. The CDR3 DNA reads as TGCAGCGTTGAACTAGCGGGGTTTTACAATGAGCAGTTCTTC.

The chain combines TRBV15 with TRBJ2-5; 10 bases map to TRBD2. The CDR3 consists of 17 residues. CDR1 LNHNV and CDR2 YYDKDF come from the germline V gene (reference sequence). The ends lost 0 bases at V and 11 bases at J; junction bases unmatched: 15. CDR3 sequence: CATSRDLRLAGVNEQYF. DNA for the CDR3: TGTGCCACCAGCAGAGATCTGAGGCTAGCGGGAGTGAATGAGCAGTACTTC.